A single sample gave rise to the 2 T cell receptor beta chains below, sequenced in a study of T-cell memory formation after mild COVID-19. TCRdb processed the 5' RACE reads anew with MiXCR; each CDR3 protein has one entry. The data contain about 250,000 distinct CDR3 sequences, about a sixth of them singletons. The sample was PBMCs or a T cell subset sorted from them (not recorded which). Receptors were obtained from a man aged 18 to 29 who had mild COVID-19 (a few samples of this study predate the infection). Cell type and time point are not known.

The chain couples TRBV5-1 to TRBJ2-1; no definite D call. Germline V gene sequence: CDR1 SGHRS, CDR2 YFSETQ. The V gene lost 0 bases and the J gene lost 2 bases, with 9 bases spanning the gap. CDR3 length: 15 amino acids. The CDR3 loop is CASSLGRLTYNEQFF. CDR3 sequence (DNA): TGCGCCAGCAGCTTGGGTCGGTTAACCTACAATGAGCAGTTCTTC.

The V gene is TRBV2, the J gene TRBJ2-3, with 13 bases identical to TRBD2. J lost 6 bases, V lost 10 bases, and 7 bases had no gene match. The germline gives CDR1 SNHLY, CDR2 FYNNEI. This CDR3 contains 14 residues. CDR3 in amino acids: CATKPGLAGDTQYF. As DNA, the CDR3 is TGTGCCACAAAACCGGGACTAGCGGGGGATACGCAGTATTTT.